These T cell receptor beta chains were read from a single sample in a study of blood T cell repertoires in COVID-19. Only in-frame clones appear in the TCRdb table, and some are missing; sequencing was by immunoSEQ multiplex PCR. The sample records approximately 99,000 clones, over 75% being singletons. Sequencing was done on a sample of peripheral blood. The receptor source for this set is a woman in her seventies with acute or convalescent COVID-19. CDR3s include the opening cysteine and the closing phenylalanine or tryptophan. A D gene is named only where the DNA matches it firmly. Clone size appears in some rows only: once, few, many, or a class for an expanded clone.

CDR3aa,CDR3nt,v_gene,j_gene,abundance,d_gene
CAWSTDEQFF,TGTGCCTGGAGTACTGATGAGCAGTTCTTC,TRBV30,TRBJ2-1,NA,NA
CASSILDSPYGYTF,TGTGCCAGTAGTATCCTAGACAGTCCCTATGGCTACACCTTC,TRBV19,TRBJ1-2,NA,NA
CASSPDGQGYYGYTF,TGCGCCAGCAGCCCGGACGGACAGGGCTACTATGGCTACACCTTC,TRBV5-1,TRBJ1-2,NA,TRBD1
CASSLDTGDGYTF,TGTGCCAGCAGCTTAGATACAGGGGATGGCTACACCTTC,TRBV7-8,TRBJ1-2,NA,TRBD1
CASSLRLAGYNEQFF,TGTGCCAGCAGTTTACGGCTAGCGGGATACAATGAGCAGTTCTTC,TRBV27,TRBJ2-1,NA,TRBD2
CASSEGLAGARTDTQYF,TGTGCCAGCAGTGAGGGACTAGCGGGGGCTCGCACAGATACGCAGTATTTT,TRBV6-2/TRBV6-3,TRBJ2-3,NA,TRBD2
CASSPDSLNQPQHF,TGCGCCAGCAGCCCCGACAGCCTCAATCAGCCCCAGCATTTT,TRBV5-1,TRBJ1-5,NA,NA
CASSVAPSGVYEQYF,TGTGCCAGCAGCGTAGCCCCTAGCGGGGTCTACGAGCAGTACTTC,TRBV9,TRBJ2-7,few,TRBD2
CASRYQATQYF,TGTGCCAGCAGGTACCAGGCTACGCAGTATTTT,TRBV2,TRBJ2-3,NA,NA
CASSLVGTDMNTEAFF,TGTGCCAGCAGCTTGGTAGGGACAGATATGAACACTGAAGCTTTCTTT,TRBV5-6,TRBJ1-1,NA,TRBD1
CASRRQGFSGNTIYF,TGTGCCAGTCGGCGCCAGGGGTTCTCTGGAAACACCATATATTTT,TRBV5-8,TRBJ1-3,NA,NA